These 3 T cell receptor beta chains came from one sample sequenced in a study of blood T cell repertoires in COVID-19. The method was immunoSEQ multiplex PCR; TCRdb's version includes in-frame clones alone and lacks a portion of them. The sample holds 25,000 to 35,000 clones, around 92% seen once. Sequenced sample: peripheral blood. These TCRs come from a man aged 50-59 years with active COVID-19.

This clone was detected only a few times. The rearrangement links TRBV10-2 to TRBJ1-5; no clear D. Germline CDR1 WSHSY, CDR2 SAAADI. The CDR3 length is 14 residues. V lost 0 bases to trimming and J lost 7 bases, with 10 bases between them. CDR3 sequence reads: CASSESGGYQPQHF. The CDR3 coding sequence is TGCGCCAGCAGTGAGTCGGGAGGGTACCAGCCCCAGCATTTT.

The chain has TRBV27 and TRBJ1-5, with D unclear. The germline V gene has CDR1 MNHEY and CDR2 SMNVEV (reference sequence). There are 14 residues in the CDR3. The V end was cut by 6 bases, the J end by 4 bases, with 13 bases between. CDR3 DNA sequence: TGTGCCAGCAGCTGGCGGTCGGGGAATCAGCCCCAGCATTTT. This codes for CASSWRSGNQPQHF.

V is TRBV7-3 and J is TRBJ1-6; D unclear. The CDR3 loop spans 13 amino acids. Trimming removed 5 bases at V and 10 bases at J, with 12 bases between. The germline gives CDR1 SGHTA, CDR2 FQGTGA. The CDR3 loop is CASSLLTESPLHF. The CDR3, as DNA: TGTGCCAGCAGCCTTTTAACTGAGTCACCCCTCCACTTT.